Shown below are 25 T cell receptor beta chains from a single sample sequenced in a study of radiotherapy plus CTLA-4 blockade in lung cancer. Clones were sequenced by immunoSEQ multiplex PCR, and TCRdb holds only the in-frame ones, with some missing. This table holds about 25,000 clones, 70% to 75% found once. The specimen comprised peripheral blood, sampled from a patient treated with radiotherapy plus ipilimumab. All receptors derive from a human donor with non-small cell lung cancer whose response to radiotherapy plus ipilimumab could not be evaluated.

This clone was counted once. This chain links TRBV19 with TRBJ2-1; 10 bases map to TRBD2. There are 13 residues in the CDR3. Germline values: CDR1 LNHDA, CDR2 SQIVND (reference sequence). Trimming removed 5 bases from V and 10 bases from J; junction bases left unmatched: 5. CDR3 nucleotides: TGTGCCAGTAGTTTAGCGGGAGGCGTAGAGCAGTTCTTC. Residues: CASSLAGGVEQFF.

Regarding this clone: One end of the junction is discordant with germline, which a read error may explain. The same CDR3 also results from other DNA sequences found in this sample. The chain employs TRBV7-2 and TRBJ1-1; D remains ambiguous. The CDR3 totals 12 residues. Germline values: CDR1 SGHTA, CDR2 FQGNSA. The CDR3 loop reads CASSLVFTEAFF. The CDR3 coding sequence is TGTGCTAGCAGCTTAGTCTTCACTGAAGCTTTCTTT.

J is TRBJ2-1 and V is TRBV7-7; possible D gene TRBD2, 5 bases. Germline V lookup: CDR1 SSHAT, CDR2 FNYEAQ (reference sequence). The CDR3 is 14 residues long. CDR3 DNA: TGTGCTAGCGTGGGTAGCGTCTCCTACAATGAGCAGTTCTTC. Its translation: CASVGSVSYNEQFF.

V gene TRBV5-5 combines with J gene TRBJ2-5, with 9 bases aligning to TRBD1. CDR1 and CDR2 (germline): SGHKS, YYEKEE (reference sequence). V dropped 2 bases and J dropped 4; count of bases not matched to a gene: 3. The CDR3 runs to 14 residues. CDR3 sequence (DNA): TGTGCCAGCAGCTTACAGGGGGCCGGAGAGACCCAGTACTTC. This translates into CASSLQGAGETQYF.

The chain carries TRBV6-6 and TRBJ2-7, with D possibly being TRBD2 (6 bases). This CDR3 spans 15 amino acids. V gave up 0 bases and J gave up 4 bases, with 13 bases separating them. The germline V gene has CDR1 MNHNY and CDR2 SVGAGI (reference sequence). CDR3 nucleotides: TGTGCCAGCAGTTACTCGGACGGGAGTCGGTACGAGCAGTACTTC. It specifies CASSYSDGSRYEQYF.

The sample holds a few counts of this clone. The chain links TRBV5-1 to TRBJ2-4, with TRBD2 identical over 10 bases. This CDR3 contains 15 residues. The germline gives CDR1 SGHRS, CDR2 YFSETQ. Unmatched junction bases numbered 9, after V lost 4 bases and J lost 8 bases. The CDR3 DNA is TGCGCCAGCAGCCCCCCCGCTAGCGGGAGAGACATTCAGTACTTC. Residues: CASSPPASGRDIQYF.

The chain joins TRBV5-1 to TRBJ1-5; D not certain. This CDR3 contains 15 residues. The V gene lost 0 bases and the J gene lost 0 bases, with 7 bases spanning the gap. Per the germline V gene, CDR1 is SGHRS and CDR2 is YFSETQ. This CDR3 reads CASSLDPYSNQPQHF. The CDR3 DNA sequence: TGCGCCAGCAGCTTGGATCCTTATAGCAATCAGCCCCAGCATTTT.

The gene calls are TRBV6-1 and TRBJ1-2; tentatively, D is TRBD1 (5 bases). The CDR3 has 15 residues. CDR1 and CDR2 (germline): MNHNS, SASEGT. V lost 6 bases, J lost 4 bases, and 18 bases lay in between. The CDR3 nucleotides are TGTGCCAGCAGGGAGTCGCAGGGCACCACCTATGGCTACACCTTC. It is translated as CASRESQGTTYGYTF.

The V call is TRBV7-2, the J call TRBJ1-5; TRBD1 matches at 7 bases. Per germline, CDR1 SGHTA and CDR2 FQGNSA. J lost 0 bases, V lost 5 bases, and 7 bases had no gene match. This CDR3 spans 16 amino acids. The CDR3 nucleotides read TGTGCCAGCAGCGGGACGGGACAGCCTAGCAATCAGCCCCAGCATTTT. Translating it yields CASSGTGQPSNQPQHF.

There are a few counts of this clone. This chain links TRBV6-6 with TRBJ1-3, with D perhaps matching TRBD1 (6 bases). Between the trimmed V and J ends, which lost 6 bases and 0 bases, there was a span of 15 bases. The germline V gene has CDR1 MNHNY and CDR2 SVGAGI (reference sequence). The CDR3 runs 16 residues. The CDR3 spells CASSTLTGTSGNTIYF. The CDR3 DNA is TGTGCCAGCAGCACTCTAACAGGGACCTCTGGAAACACCATATATTTT.

CDR3 sequence reads: CASSGQPNTEAFF. CDR3 bases: TGTGCCAGCAGCGGGCAACCGAACACTGAAGCTTTCTTT. The V gene is TRBV5-5, the J gene TRBJ1-1; D uncertain. V was trimmed by 4 bases and J by 1 base, leaving 8 bases between them. From germline, CDR1 is SGHKS and CDR2 YYEKEE (reference sequence). CDR3 length equals 13 residues.

V usage is TRBV6-1 and J usage is TRBJ1-2; TRBD1 matches at 7 bases. The CDR3 runs 15 residues. V lost 3 bases, J lost 5 bases, and 9 bases stayed unmatched. The germline gives CDR1 MNHNS, CDR2 SASEGT. CDR3 sequence reads: CASSDPTGSWYGYTF. The CDR3 DNA sequence: TGTGCCAGCAGTGACCCGACAGGGTCGTGGTATGGCTACACCTTC.

This sequence joins TRBV5-1 and TRBJ1-1; D is ambiguous. CDR3 length: 12 amino acids. Germline V lookup: CDR1 SGHRS, CDR2 YFSETQ. V lost 0 bases and J 7 bases, leaving 7 bases between the germline ends. The CDR3 coding sequence is TGCGCCAGCAGCTTGGCAGGTCGTGAAGCTTTCTTT. Translation gives CASSLAGREAFF.

Only a few counts were recorded for this clone. V usage is TRBV7-6 and J usage is TRBJ2-7, with TRBD2 matching 7 bases. Unmatched junction bases numbered 20, after V lost 1 base and J lost 2 bases. The germline V gene has CDR1 SGHVS and CDR2 FNYEAQ. This CDR3 has 20 residues. The CDR3 region has the DNA TGTGCCAGCAGCTTAGGTATCGCCGGGCCTAGACTAGCCTCCCCCTACGAGCAGTACTTC. This codes for CASSLGIAGPRLASPYEQYF.

CDR3 nucleotide sequence: TGCAGCGTTGAATTCGGACTAGTCCGCGAGCAGTACTTC. Protein product: CSVEFGLVREQYF. V gene TRBV29-1 combines with J gene TRBJ2-7; 7 bases are shared with TRBD2. Unmatched junction bases numbered 7, after V lost 2 bases and J lost 6 bases. In germline, CDR1 is SQVTM, CDR2 ANQGSEA. The CDR3 is 13 residues long.

The chain links TRBV19 to TRBJ2-1; TRBD2 might be the D (6 bases). The CDR3 is made up of 14 amino acids. CDR1 is LNHDA, CDR2 SQIVND, per germline (reference sequence). Trimming shortened V by 4 bases and J by 7 bases, and 14 bases separated the two germline ends. CDR3 nucleotide sequence: TGTGCCAGTAGTAGGGGGGAGAAGTTTAATGAGCAGTTCTTC. Translated: CASSRGEKFNEQFF.

This clone was detected a few times. This chain joins TRBV13 and TRBJ1-1, with no clear D. Looked up from germline, CDR1 is PRHDT and CDR2 is FYEKMQ (reference sequence). This CDR3 has 12 residues. Trimming removed 5 bases from V and 7 bases from J, with 11 bases in between. The CDR3 sequence: CASSLLFGEAFF. The CDR3 DNA sequence: TGTGCCAGCAGCCTGCTCTTCGGTGAAGCTTTCTTT.

The gene calls are TRBV2 and TRBJ2-7, with 12 bases fitting TRBD2. The ends lost 5 bases at V and 1 base at J; junction bases unmatched: 3. This CDR3 has 15 residues. Germline V CDR1 and CDR2: SNHLY, FYNNEI. The CDR3 DNA is TGTGCCAGCAGTAAGACTAGCGGGAGATCCTACGAGCAGTACTTC. The encoded protein is CASSKTSGRSYEQYF. Full variable domain (missing parts from reference TRBV2 and TRBJ2-7): EPEVTQTPSHQVTQMGQEVILRCVPISNHLYFYWYRQILGQKVEFLVSFYNNEISEKSEIFDDQFSVERPDGSNFTLKIRSTKLEDSAMYFCASSKTSGRSYEQYFGPGTRLTVT.

Turning to this clone: Other nucleotide sequences in the sample specify the same CDR3. The gene calls are TRBV7-3 and TRBJ1-1; possibly TRBD1 for D (5 bases). The ends were cut back, 2 bases at V and 1 base at J, with 5 bases in the middle. The CDR3 sequence is 13 residues long. The germline CDR1 and CDR2 sequences are SGHTA and FQGTGA. This CDR3 is CASSLQGNTEAFF. The CDR3 bases are TGTGCCAGCAGCTTACAGGGGAACACTGAAGCTTTCTTT.

This clone has just one count. The CDR3, as DNA: TGTGCCAGCAGTTACAGCGGGGAATACAGCTATGGCTACACCTTC. This translates into CASSYSGEYSYGYTF. This chain connects TRBV6-6 to TRBJ1-2; no reliable D call. The CDR3 consists of 15 residues. The germline V gene has CDR1 MNHNY and CDR2 SVGAGI (reference sequence). V was clipped by 2 bases and J by 4 bases, with 14 bases between them.

In DNA, the CDR3 is TGTGCCAGCAGCCAACCCGGACTAGCGGAGAACACCGGGGAGCTGTTTTTT. Protein: CASSQPGLAENTGELFF. This chain uses TRBV4-2 with TRBJ2-2, with 10 bases fitting TRBD2. Germline CDR1 is LGHNA and CDR2 is YNFKEQ. V was clipped by 2 bases and J by 1 base; unmatched bases: 4. There are 17 residues in the CDR3.

The chain is built from TRBV19 and TRBJ1-2, with 11 bases lining up with TRBD1. Germline-derived CDR1 and CDR2 are LNHDA and SQIVND (reference sequence). The CDR3 spans 15 residues. V gave up 2 bases and J gave up 8 bases; unmatched junction bases: 7. The CDR3 DNA is TGTGCCAGTAGTATACTTGGACAGGGGGCGGAAGGCTACACCTTC. The encoded protein is CASSILGQGAEGYTF.

V gene TRBV5-1 combines with J gene TRBJ2-7, with 10 bases that match TRBD1. CDR1 SGHRS and CDR2 YFSETQ come from the germline V gene. This CDR3 comprises 15 residues. V shed 1 base and J 5 bases; nucleotides not matched to a gene: 6. The CDR3 protein is CASSLTGQGSDEQYF. DNA for the CDR3: TGCGCCAGCAGCTTGACGGGACAGGGGTCCGACGAGCAGTACTTC.

The sample holds a few counts of this clone. The V call is TRBV6-5, the J call TRBJ1-6; D gene uncertain. The CDR3 spans 12 residues. Trimming pared 6 bases from V and 10 bases from J, leaving 10 bases between. Germline-derived CDR1 and CDR2 are MNHEY and SVGAGI. The CDR3 sequence: CASRGPGSPLHF. In nucleotides, the CDR3 is TGTGCCAGCAGAGGACCGGGGTCACCCCTCCACTTT.

The rearrangement joins TRBV5-1 to TRBJ2-1, with 13 bases that match TRBD2. This CDR3 comprises 16 residues. Germline lookup yields CDR1 SGHRS and CDR2 YFSETQ. Germline trimming cut 7 bases from V and 8 bases from J; bases unmatched to any gene: 12. CDR3 bases: TGCGCCAGCGGTCGGACTAGCGGGAGATTAGGGGATGAGCAGTTCTTC. Encoded protein: CASGRTSGRLGDEQFF.